This T cell receptor (beta chain) is drawn from a study of blood T cells in healthy people across ages. The germline gives CDR1 SEHNR, CDR2 FQNEAQ (reference sequence). J gave up 7 bases and V 4 bases, and 4 bases lay outside the gene matches. The CDR3 has 13 amino acids. Researchers isolated at least 7 million PBMCs per sample. Per sample, extraction of total RNA gave at least 5.5 micrograms in every case. A second PCR, run for about 7 to 11 cycles, used a sample-barcoded 5' primer plus a J-beta primer mix. Every cDNA molecule carried a tag from a template-switch adaptor bearing 12 random nucleotides. Each single sample gave us at least 3 million CDR3-containing paired-end reads. TCRdb reanalysed the 5' RACE reads using MiXCR and keeps one entry per CDR3 protein. The profile shows 650,000 to 950,000 distinct CDR3 sequences, more than 40% of them singletons.

Sample: blood. The clonotype originates from a man between 60 and 75 years old in good health. This chain links TRBV7-9 with TRBJ1-5; TRBD1 matches 7 bases. This chain's CDR3 is CASSSTQGQPQHF. The CDR3, as DNA: TGTGCCAGCAGCTCAACACAGGGGCAGCCCCAGCATTTT.